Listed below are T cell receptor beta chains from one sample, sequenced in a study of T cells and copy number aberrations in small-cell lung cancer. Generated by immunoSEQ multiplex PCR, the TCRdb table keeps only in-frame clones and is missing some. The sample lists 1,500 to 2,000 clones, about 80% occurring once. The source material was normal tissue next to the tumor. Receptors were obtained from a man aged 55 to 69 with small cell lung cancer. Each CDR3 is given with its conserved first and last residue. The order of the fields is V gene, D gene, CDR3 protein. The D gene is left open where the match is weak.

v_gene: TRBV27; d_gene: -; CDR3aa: CASSLSIPGTGYTGELFF
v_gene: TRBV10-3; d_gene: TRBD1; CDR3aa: CAINPGQGYEQYF
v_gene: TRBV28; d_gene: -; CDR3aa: CASRWQIDEWTEAFF
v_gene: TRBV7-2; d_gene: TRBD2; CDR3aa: CASSLVGTSGGQETQYF
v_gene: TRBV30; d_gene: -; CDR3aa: CAWSVGEQYF
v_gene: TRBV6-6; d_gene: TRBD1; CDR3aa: CASSFRGLDTEAFF
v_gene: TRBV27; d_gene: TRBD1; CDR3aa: CASRRQGEETQYF
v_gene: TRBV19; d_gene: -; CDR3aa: CASMGSTEAFF
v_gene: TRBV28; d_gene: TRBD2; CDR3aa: CASSTIMGGLAGGLNTGELFF
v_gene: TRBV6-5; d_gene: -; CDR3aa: CASSSRVYEKLFF
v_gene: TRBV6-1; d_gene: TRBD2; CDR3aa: CASSEEPSGSDEQFF
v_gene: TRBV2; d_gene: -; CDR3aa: CASIPGTSYNSPLHF
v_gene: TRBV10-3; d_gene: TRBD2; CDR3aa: CTISGGSGGNEQFF
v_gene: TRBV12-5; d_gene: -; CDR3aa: CASRENTDTQYF
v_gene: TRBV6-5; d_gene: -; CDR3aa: CASSPVDYQETQYF
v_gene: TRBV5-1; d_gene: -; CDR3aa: CASSSFFNEQFF
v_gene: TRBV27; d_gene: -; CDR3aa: CASSFGGTNDNEQFF